The subject of this entry is one T cell receptor beta chain. These data are taken from a study of blood T cell repertoires in COVID-19. Method: immunoSEQ multiplex PCR; TCRdb's copy keeps in-frame clones and lacks some. The sample consists of about 370,000 clones, around 87% of them appearing once. The CDR3 totals 17 residues. The junction had 3 bases not matched to a gene; V was cut back by 0 bases and J by 2 bases. Germline V CDR1 and CDR2: SGHDT, YYEEEE. This clonotype was obtained from a young woman with COVID-19, enrolled during active disease. Sequencing was performed on peripheral blood. The chain carries TRBV5-6 and TRBJ2-1, with TRBD2 matching over 12 bases. CDR3 sequence: CASSLGLAGVPYNEQFF. In nucleotides, the CDR3 is TGTGCCAGCAGCTTGGGACTAGCGGGAGTACCCTACAATGAGCAGTTCTTC.